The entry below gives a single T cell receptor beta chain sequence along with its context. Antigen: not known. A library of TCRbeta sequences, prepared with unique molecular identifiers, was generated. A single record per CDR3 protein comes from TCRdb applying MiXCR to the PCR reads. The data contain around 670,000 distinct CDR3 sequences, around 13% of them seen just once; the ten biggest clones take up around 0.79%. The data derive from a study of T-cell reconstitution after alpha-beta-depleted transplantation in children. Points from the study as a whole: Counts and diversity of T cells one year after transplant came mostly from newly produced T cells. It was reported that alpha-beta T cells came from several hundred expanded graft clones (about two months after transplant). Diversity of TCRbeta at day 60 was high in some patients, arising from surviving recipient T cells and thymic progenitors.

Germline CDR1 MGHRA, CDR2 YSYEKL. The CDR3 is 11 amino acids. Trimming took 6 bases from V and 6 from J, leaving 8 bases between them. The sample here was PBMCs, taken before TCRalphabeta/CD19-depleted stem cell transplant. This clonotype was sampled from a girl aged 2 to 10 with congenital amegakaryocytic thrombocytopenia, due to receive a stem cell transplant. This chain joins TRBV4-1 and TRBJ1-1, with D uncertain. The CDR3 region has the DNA TGCGCCAGCAGATGGGAGGCTGAAGCTTTCTTT. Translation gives CASRWEAEAFF.